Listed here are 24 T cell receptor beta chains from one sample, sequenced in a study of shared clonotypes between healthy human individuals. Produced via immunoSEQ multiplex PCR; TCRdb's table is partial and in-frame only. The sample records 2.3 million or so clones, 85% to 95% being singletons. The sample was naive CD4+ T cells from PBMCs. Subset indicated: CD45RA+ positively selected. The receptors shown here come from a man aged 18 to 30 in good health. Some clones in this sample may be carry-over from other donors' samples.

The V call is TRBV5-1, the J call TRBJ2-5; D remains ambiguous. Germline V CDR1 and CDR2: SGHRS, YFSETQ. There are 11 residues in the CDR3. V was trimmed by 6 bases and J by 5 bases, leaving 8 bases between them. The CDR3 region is CASTDVETQYF. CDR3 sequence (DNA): TGCGCCAGCACCGACGTGGAGACCCAGTACTTC.

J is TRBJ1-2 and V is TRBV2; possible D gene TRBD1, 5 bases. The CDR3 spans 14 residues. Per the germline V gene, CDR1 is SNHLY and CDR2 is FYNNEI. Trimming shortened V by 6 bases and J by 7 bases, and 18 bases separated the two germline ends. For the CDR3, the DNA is TGTGCCAGCAGCAGAGACAGCTCCCGGGGTGGCTACACCTTC. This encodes CASSRDSSRGGYTF.

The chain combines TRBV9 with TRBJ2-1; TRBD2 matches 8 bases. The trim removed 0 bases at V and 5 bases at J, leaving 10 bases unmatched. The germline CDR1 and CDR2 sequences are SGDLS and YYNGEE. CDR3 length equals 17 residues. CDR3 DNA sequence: TGTGCCAGCAGCGTAGCAGAATCGTCTAGCGGGCACAATGAGCAGTTCTTC. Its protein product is CASSVAESSSGHNEQFF.

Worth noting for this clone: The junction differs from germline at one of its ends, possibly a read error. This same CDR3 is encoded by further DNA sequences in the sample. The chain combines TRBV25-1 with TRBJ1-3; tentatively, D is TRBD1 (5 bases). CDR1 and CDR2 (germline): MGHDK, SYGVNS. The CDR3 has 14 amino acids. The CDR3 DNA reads TGCGCCAGCAGCGCAACCGGGGCGCGGGACACCATATATTTT. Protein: CASSATGARDTIYF.

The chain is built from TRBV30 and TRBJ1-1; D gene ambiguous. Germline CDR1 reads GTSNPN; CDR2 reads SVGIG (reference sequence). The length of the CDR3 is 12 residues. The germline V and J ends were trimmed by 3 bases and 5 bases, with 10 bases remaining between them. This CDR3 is CAWRSGGTEAFF. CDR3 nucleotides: TGTGCCTGGAGGTCTGGTGGTACTGAAGCTTTCTTT.

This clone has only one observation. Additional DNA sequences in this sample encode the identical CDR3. CDR3 protein: CASSERRGNTEAFF. The CDR3 DNA follows: TGTGCCAGCAGTGAACGTCGGGGAAACACTGAAGCTTTCTTT. The J gene is TRBJ1-1, the V gene TRBV6-1; D is undetermined. CDR1 and CDR2 (germline): MNHNS, SASEGT. Between the trimmed V and J ends, which lost 2 bases and 2 bases, there was a span of 9 bases. The CDR3 extends over 14 amino acids.

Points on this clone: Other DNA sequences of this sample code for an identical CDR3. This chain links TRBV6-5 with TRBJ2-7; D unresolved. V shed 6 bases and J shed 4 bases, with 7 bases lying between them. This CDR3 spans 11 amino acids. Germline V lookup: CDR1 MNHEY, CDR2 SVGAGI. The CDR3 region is CASSNTYEQYF. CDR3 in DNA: TGTGCCAGCAGCAACACATACGAGCAGTACTTC.

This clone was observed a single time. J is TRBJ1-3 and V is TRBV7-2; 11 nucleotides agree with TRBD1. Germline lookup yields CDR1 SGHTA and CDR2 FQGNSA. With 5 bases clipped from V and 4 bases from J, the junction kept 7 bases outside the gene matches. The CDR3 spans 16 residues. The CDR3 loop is CASSPGQGAPGNTIYF. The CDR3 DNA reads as TGTGCCAGCAGCCCAGGACAGGGGGCGCCGGGAAACACCATATATTTT.

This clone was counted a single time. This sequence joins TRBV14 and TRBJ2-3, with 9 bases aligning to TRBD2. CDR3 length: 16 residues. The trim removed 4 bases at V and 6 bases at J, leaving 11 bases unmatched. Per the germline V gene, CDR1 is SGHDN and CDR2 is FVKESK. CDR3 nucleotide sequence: TGTGCCAGCAGCCCCGGCCGGCGGGAGGGGATCGATACGCAGTATTTT. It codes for CASSPGRREGIDTQYF.

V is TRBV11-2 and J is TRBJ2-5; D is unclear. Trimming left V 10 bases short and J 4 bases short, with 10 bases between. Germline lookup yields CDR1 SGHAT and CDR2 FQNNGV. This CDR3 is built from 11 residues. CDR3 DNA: TGTGCCACCAGTAGTGCAGAGACCCAGTACTTC. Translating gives CATSSAETQYF.

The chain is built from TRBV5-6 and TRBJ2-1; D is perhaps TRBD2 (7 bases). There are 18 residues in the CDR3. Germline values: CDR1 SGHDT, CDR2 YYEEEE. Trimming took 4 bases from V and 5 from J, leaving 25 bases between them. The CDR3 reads CASSLGWGRESSHNEQFF. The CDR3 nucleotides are TGTGCCAGCAGCCTGGGTTGGGGGCGGGAGTCTTCCCACAATGAGCAGTTCTTC.

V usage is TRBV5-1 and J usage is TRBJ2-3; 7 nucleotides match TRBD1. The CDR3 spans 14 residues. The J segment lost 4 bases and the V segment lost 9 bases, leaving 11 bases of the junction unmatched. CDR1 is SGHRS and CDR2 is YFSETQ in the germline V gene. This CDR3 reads CATSRQGLADTQYF. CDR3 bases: TGCGCCACCTCGAGACAGGGCCTTGCAGATACGCAGTATTTT. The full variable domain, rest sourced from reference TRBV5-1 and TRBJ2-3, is KAGVTQTPRYLIKTRGQQVTLSCSPISGHRSVSWYQQTPGQGLQFLFEYFSETQRNKGNFPGRFSGRQFSNSRSEMNVSTLELGDSALYLCATSRQGLADTQYFGPGTRLTVL.

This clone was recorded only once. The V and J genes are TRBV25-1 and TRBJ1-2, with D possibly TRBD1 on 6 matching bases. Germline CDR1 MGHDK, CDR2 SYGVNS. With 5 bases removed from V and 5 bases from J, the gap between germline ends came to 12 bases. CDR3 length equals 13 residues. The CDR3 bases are TGTGCCAGCAGTATATCAACAGGGTATGGCTACACCTTC. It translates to CASSISTGYGYTF.

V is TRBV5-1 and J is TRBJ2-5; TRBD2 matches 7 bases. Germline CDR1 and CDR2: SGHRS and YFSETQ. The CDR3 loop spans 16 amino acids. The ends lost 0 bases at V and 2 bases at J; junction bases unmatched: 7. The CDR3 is CASSLATGGTQETQYF. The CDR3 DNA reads TGCGCCAGCAGCTTGGCGACGGGGGGAACTCAAGAGACCCAGTACTTC.

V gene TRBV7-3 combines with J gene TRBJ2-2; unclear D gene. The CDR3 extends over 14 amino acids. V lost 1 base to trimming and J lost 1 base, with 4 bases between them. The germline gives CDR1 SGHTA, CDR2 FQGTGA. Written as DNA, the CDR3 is TGTGCCAGCAGCTTAAACGGGAACACCGGGGAGCTGTTTTTT. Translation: CASSLNGNTGELFF.

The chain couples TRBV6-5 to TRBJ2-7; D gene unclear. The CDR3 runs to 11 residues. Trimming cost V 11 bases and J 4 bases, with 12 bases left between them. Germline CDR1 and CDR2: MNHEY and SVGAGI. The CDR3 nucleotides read TGTGCCGCCGGCGTCCGGTACGAGCAGTACTTC. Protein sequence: CAAGVRYEQYF.

The CDR3 DNA follows: TGTGCCAGCAGGCATAGCGGGAGCTGGAATGAGCAGTTCTTC. Translated, it gives CASRHSGSWNEQFF. The chain links TRBV6-4 to TRBJ2-1; 9 bases are a match to TRBD2. The CDR3 runs to 14 residues. V shed 6 bases and J 7 bases; nucleotides not matched to a gene: 7. Germline V gives CDR1 MRHNA, CDR2 SNTAGT.

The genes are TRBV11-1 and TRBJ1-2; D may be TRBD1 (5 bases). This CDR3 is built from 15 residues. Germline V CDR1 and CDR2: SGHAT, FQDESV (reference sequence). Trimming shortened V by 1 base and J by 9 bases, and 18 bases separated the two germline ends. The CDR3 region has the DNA TGTGCCAGCAGCTTAGGGGCACGTGGGGACGGGAGCTACACCTTC. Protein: CASSLGARGDGSYTF.

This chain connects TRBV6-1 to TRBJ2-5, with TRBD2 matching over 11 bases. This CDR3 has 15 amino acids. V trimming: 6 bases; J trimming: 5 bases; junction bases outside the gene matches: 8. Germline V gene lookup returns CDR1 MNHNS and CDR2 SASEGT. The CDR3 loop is CASRGTSGSRETQYF. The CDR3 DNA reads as TGTGCCAGCAGGGGCACTAGCGGGAGTAGGGAGACCCAGTACTTC.

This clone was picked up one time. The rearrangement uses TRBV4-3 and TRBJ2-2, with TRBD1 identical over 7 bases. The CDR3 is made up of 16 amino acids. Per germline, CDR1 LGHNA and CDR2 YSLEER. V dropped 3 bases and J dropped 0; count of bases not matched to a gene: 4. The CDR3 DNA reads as TGCGCCAGCAGCCATCGACAGGGAACGAACACCGGGGAGCTGTTTTTT. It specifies CASSHRQGTNTGELFF.

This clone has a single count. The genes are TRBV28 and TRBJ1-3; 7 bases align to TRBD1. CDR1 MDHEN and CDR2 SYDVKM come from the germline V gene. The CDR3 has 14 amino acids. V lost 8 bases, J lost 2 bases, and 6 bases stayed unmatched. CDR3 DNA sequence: TGTGCCAGCGGAATAGGACAGGCTGGAAACACCATATATTTT. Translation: CASGIGQAGNTIYF.

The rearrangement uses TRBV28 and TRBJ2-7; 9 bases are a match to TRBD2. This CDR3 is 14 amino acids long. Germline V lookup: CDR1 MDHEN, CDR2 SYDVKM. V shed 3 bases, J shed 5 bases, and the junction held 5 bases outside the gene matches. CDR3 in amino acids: CASSFNGGRDEQYF. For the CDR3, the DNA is TGTGCCAGCAGTTTCAATGGCGGGAGGGACGAGCAGTACTTC. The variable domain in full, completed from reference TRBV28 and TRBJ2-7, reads DVKVTQSSRYLVKRTGEKVFLECVQDMDHENMFWYRQDPGLGLRLIYFSYDVKMKEKGDIPEGYSVSREKKERFSLILESASTNQTSMYLCASSFNGGRDEQYFGPGTRLTVT.

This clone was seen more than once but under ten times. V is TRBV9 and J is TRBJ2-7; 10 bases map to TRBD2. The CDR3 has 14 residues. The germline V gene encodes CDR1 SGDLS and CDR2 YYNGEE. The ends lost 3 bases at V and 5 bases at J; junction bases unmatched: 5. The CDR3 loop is CASSEGTSAHEQYF. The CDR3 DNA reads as TGTGCCAGCAGCGAGGGGACTAGCGCTCACGAGCAGTACTTC.

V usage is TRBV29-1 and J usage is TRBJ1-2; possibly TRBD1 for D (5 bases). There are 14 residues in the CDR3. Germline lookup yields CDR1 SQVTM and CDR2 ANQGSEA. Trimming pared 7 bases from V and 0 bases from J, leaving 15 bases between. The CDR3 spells CSALGGYTNYGYTF. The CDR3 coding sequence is TGCAGCGCCCTTGGGGGGTATACTAACTATGGCTACACCTTC.